A selection of T cell receptor beta chains follows, all from one sample in a study of blood T cell repertoires in COVID-19. The assay was immunoSEQ multiplex PCR, and TCRdb's table has in-frame clones only and misses some. This table holds tens of thousands of clones, roughly nine tenths found once. The sample was peripheral blood. These receptor sequences come from a woman in her thirties in a cohort sampled during active COVID-19. Each CDR3 is given with its conserved first and last residue. D genes are given only for firm matches. The listing skips clone size in some rows; elsewhere it reads once, few, many or a size class.

clone size	V gene	D gene	J gene	CDR3 protein	CDR3 DNA
-	TRBV7-9	TRBD2	TRBJ2-5	CASSFTTGTITKETQYF	TGTGCCAGCAGCTTTACGACTGGGACTATAACTAAAGAGACCCAGTACTTC
-	TRBV19	-	TRBJ1-2	CASRREEGYTF	TGTGCCAGTAGGAGGGAAGAAGGCTACACCTTC
-	TRBV19	-	TRBJ1-5	CASSIAGFQPQHF	TGTGCCAGTAGTATCGCAGGGTTTCAGCCCCAGCATTTT
once	TRBV27	TRBD2	TRBJ2-1	CARTGTGTSGRAEKSCDEQFF	TGTGCCAGGACCGGGACAGGGACTAGCGGGAGGGCCGAGAAGTCCTGCGATGAGCAGTTCTTC
-	TRBV5-4	TRBD2	TRBJ2-5	CASSGYGGGPGETQYF	TGTGCCAGCAGCGGTTACGGGGGAGGGCCAGGGGAGACCCAGTACTTC
-	TRBV30	-	TRBJ1-5	CAWNGGQTGQPQHF	TGTGCCTGGAACGGAGGGCAGACCGGTCAGCCCCAGCATTTT
-	TRBV12-3/TRBV12-4	-	TRBJ2-1	CASSPTGSEQFF	TGTGCCAGCAGTCCTACAGGGAGTGAGCAGTTCTTC
-	TRBV7-4	-	TRBJ2-5	CASSLQGPETQYF	TGTGCCAGCAGCCTACAGGGACCAGAGACCCAGTACTTC
once	TRBV29-1	TRBD2	TRBJ2-2	CSAGTSGGNTGELFF	TGCAGCGCCGGGACTAGCGGTGGGAACACCGGGGAGCTGTTTTTT
-	TRBV2	-	TRBJ2-1	CASSISVAIRNEQFF	TGTGCCAGCAGCATTTCGGTAGCGATAAGGAATGAGCAGTTCTTC
-	TRBV6-1	-	TRBJ2-7	CASSAESLAGFGEQYF	TGTGCCAGCAGTGCGGAATCCCTAGCAGGATTTGGCGAGCAGTACTTC
once	TRBV6-5	-	TRBJ2-7	CASSLGGAVKEQYF	TGTGCCAGCAGTTTAGGGGGGGCGGTGAAGGAGCAGTACTTC
few	TRBV19	-	TRBJ2-3	CASRHGEGRTDTQYF	TGTGCCAGTAGGCATGGAGAGGGTCGCACAGATACGCAGTATTTT
-	TRBV7-9	TRBD2	TRBJ2-3	CASRKGLADTDTQYF	TGTGCCAGCAGAAAGGGACTAGCAGACACAGATACGCAGTATTTT
-	TRBV19	-	TRBJ2-7	CASSMRQGKIREQYF	TGTGCCAGTAGTATGAGGCAGGGCAAAATTCGGGAGCAGTACTTC
-	TRBV14	-	TRBJ2-1	CASSRTFSSYNEQFF	TGTGCCAGCAGCCGAACGTTTAGCTCCTACAATGAGCAGTTCTTC
-	TRBV6-5	-	TRBJ1-2	CASSYGGGGRGYTF	TGTGCCAGCAGTTACGGCGGCGGCGGTCGGGGCTACACCTTC
-	TRBV28	-	TRBJ1-5	CASSTPSIGNQPQHF	TGTGCCAGCAGCACTCCAAGTATAGGCAATCAGCCCCAGCATTTT
-	TRBV11-2	-	TRBJ2-2	CASSLAARGSGELFF	TGTGCCAGCAGCTTAGCGGCCAGGGGATCCGGGGAGCTGTTTTTT
few	TRBV9	TRBD2	TRBJ2-3	CASSARGPGGTQYF	TGTGCCAGCAGCGCCCGCGGCCCGGGGGGTACGCAGTATTTT
-	TRBV28	TRBD2	TRBJ2-1	CASSVLSGRPLNEQFF	TGTGCCAGCAGTGTACTTAGCGGGAGACCTCTCAATGAGCAGTTCTTC
-	TRBV7-9	TRBD2	TRBJ2-1	CASSEGLAGPYNEQFF	TGTGCCAGCAGCGAGGGACTAGCGGGCCCCTACAATGAGCAGTTCTTC
-	TRBV19	-	TRBJ2-5	CASSIWAGNEETQYF	TGTGCCAGTAGTATATGGGCCGGGAACGAAGAGACCCAGTACTTC
-	TRBV5-1	-	TRBJ1-6	CASSVHRADNSPLHF	TGCGCCAGCAGCGTCCACAGGGCTGATAATTCACCCCTCCACTTT
-	TRBV6-5	-	TRBJ2-7	CASSRGVNAYEQYF	TGTGCCAGCAGCAGGGGCGTGAATGCCTACGAGCAGTACTTC
-	TRBV7-6	-	TRBJ1-4	CASSLKAEATSNEKLFF	TGTGCCAGCAGCCTCAAAGCTGAAGCTACGTCTAATGAAAAACTGTTTTTT
-	TRBV7-9	-	TRBJ2-3	CASSPAEIILTQYF	TGTGCCAGCAGCCCCGCTGAGATTATACTGACGCAGTATTTT
-	TRBV27	-	TRBJ2-7	CATMTPPSYEQYF	TGTGCCACTATGACACCGCCCTCCTACGAGCAGTACTTC
-	TRBV6-5	-	TRBJ2-2	CASSYSLRSAGELFF	TGTGCCAGCAGTTACTCCCTCCGATCGGCCGGGGAGCTGTTTTTT
few	TRBV29-1	TRBD2	TRBJ2-3	CSGRLAGGLDTQYF	TGCAGTGGGAGACTAGCGGGAGGTCTAGATACGCAGTATTTT
once	TRBV27	-	TRBJ2-3	CASSLLARVTDTQYF	TGTGCCAGCAGTTTACTGGCCAGGGTCACAGATACGCAGTATTTT
once	TRBV11-1	TRBD1	TRBJ2-5	CASSSFLTGIEETQYF	TGTGCCAGCAGCTCTTTCTTGACAGGGATAGAGGAGACCCAGTACTTC
-	TRBV7-9	TRBD1	TRBJ2-7	CASSSSSGTVTYEQYF	TGTGCCAGCAGCTCGTCCAGTGGGACAGTGACCTACGAGCAGTACTTC
-	TRBV7-8	TRBD2	TRBJ2-1	CASSRRGLAVYNEQFF	TGTGCCAGCAGCCGCCGGGGACTAGCGGTCTACAATGAGCAGTTCTTC
-	TRBV11-3	TRBD1	TRBJ2-7	CASSLGAGGHEQYF	TGTGCCAGCAGCTTAGGCGCAGGGGGCCACGAGCAGTACTTC
few	TRBV19	TRBD2	TRBJ2-7	CASSTVLERGPYYEQYF	TGTGCCAGTAGTACCGTTTTGGAGCGGGGTCCATACTACGAGCAGTACTTC
-	TRBV6-5	-	TRBJ2-2	CASPGAGPTGELFF	TGTGCCAGCCCTGGGGCAGGGCCTACCGGGGAGCTGTTTTTT
-	TRBV6-5	TRBD1	TRBJ2-5	CASSTYRGQGDF	TGTGCCAGCAGTACGTACAGGGGGCAGGGGGACTTC
-	TRBV11-2	TRBD2	TRBJ2-1	CASSLPGSGRANEQFF	TGTGCCAGCAGCTTACCGGGGAGCGGGAGAGCGAATGAGCAGTTCTTC
-	TRBV7-3	TRBD1	TRBJ1-1	CASSWDRGTEAFF	TGTGCCAGCAGCTGGGACAGGGGCACTGAAGCTTTCTTT
-	TRBV4-3	-	TRBJ2-3	CASSQGGQAEDTQYF	TGCGCCAGCAGCCAAGGGGGGCAGGCGGAGGATACGCAGTATTTT
once	TRBV7-8	-	TRBJ1-3	CASSLVTPQGSSGNTIYF	TGTGCCAGCAGCTTAGTAACCCCCCAGGGCTCCTCTGGAAACACCATATATTTT
-	TRBV4-3	TRBD2	TRBJ2-7	CASSPPGGYEQYF	TGCGCCAGCAGCCCACCGGGGGGCTACGAGCAGTACTTC
once	TRBV24-1	-	TRBJ2-2	CATNLSGGTGELFF	TGTGCCACCAACCTTTCGGGCGGGACCGGGGAGCTGTTTTTT
-	TRBV2	TRBD2	TRBJ2-7	CASSESGGYEQYF	TGTGCCAGCAGTGAATCGGGAGGCTACGAGCAGTACTTC
-	TRBV19	-	TRBJ2-3	CASSIRRQGTDTQYF	TGTGCCAGTAGTATACGCCGACAGGGCACAGATACGCAGTATTTT
-	TRBV5-1	-	TRBJ2-7	CASSLEQGHDEQYF	TGCGCCAGCAGCTTGGAACAGGGCCACGACGAGCAGTACTTC
-	TRBV6-2/TRBV6-3	TRBD1	TRBJ2-2	CASSYHGTGATGELFF	TGTGCCAGCAGTTATCATGGGACAGGGGCCACCGGGGAGCTGTTTTTT
few	TRBV3-1/TRBV3-2	-	TRBJ2-7	CASSPDAARTGSYEQYF	TGTGCCAGCAGCCCCGATGCGGCGAGAACCGGCTCCTACGAGCAGTACTTC
-	TRBV6-5	-	TRBJ2-7	CASSPGHRSYEQYF	TGTGCCAGCAGCCCGGGACACCGCTCCTACGAGCAGTACTTC
-	TRBV29-1	-	TRBJ2-7	CSAVEGRQKVYEQYF	TGCAGCGCCGTAGAGGGCCGCCAAAAGGTTTACGAGCAGTACTTC
-	TRBV6-1	-	TRBJ2-7	CASSEQGTGYEQYF	TGTGCCAGCAGTGAACAAGGAACAGGCTACGAGCAGTACTTC
-	TRBV5-4	TRBD1	TRBJ1-6	CASSAGYRGNGSPLHF	TGTGCCAGCAGCGCCGGGTACAGGGGAAACGGATCACCCCTCCACTTT
-	TRBV6-5	-	TRBJ2-5	CASSVLLAGQETQYF	TGTGCCAGCAGCGTGTTACTAGCCGGCCAAGAGACCCAGTACTTC